This T cell receptor beta chain appears in the sequencing data of a study of PD-L1 blockade in urothelial cancer. Overall study: Of prior chemotherapy regimens, patients had received between 0 and 3.

There are a few counts of this clone. A junction boundary mismatches the germline segment, possibly from a read error. Sequenced by immunoSEQ multiplex PCR; TCRdb stores in-frame clones only, minus some. The sample contains approximately 52,000 clones, 70% to 80% of which appear only once. The origin of this receptor is a man in his sixties or seventies with urothelial cancer. This sample comprised PBMCs, obtained around atezolizumab (anti-PD-L1) treatment.

In DNA, the CDR3 is TGTGCCAGCAGCCTGTCGTCGGGACTGCCTAAGGAAAAACTGTTTTTT. It yields the protein CASSLSSGLPKEKLFF. The chain carries TRBV7-9 and TRBJ1-4, with D possibly being TRBD1 (5 bases). CDR3 length equals 16 residues. Germline V lookup: CDR1 SEHNR, CDR2 FQNEAQ (reference sequence).